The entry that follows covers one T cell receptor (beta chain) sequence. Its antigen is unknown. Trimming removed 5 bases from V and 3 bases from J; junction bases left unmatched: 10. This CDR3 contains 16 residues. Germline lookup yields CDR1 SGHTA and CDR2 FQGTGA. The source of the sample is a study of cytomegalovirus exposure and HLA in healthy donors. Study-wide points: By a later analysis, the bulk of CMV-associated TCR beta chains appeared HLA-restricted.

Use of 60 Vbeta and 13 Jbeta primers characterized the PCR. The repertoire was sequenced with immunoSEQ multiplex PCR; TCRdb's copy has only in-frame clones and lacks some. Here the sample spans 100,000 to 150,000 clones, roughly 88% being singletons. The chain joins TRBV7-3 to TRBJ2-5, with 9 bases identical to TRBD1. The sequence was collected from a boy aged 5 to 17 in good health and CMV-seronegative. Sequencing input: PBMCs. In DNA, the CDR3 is TGTGCCAGCAGCGGGACAGGGCCCTCCCGGGAAGAGACCCAGTACTTC. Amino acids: CASSGTGPSREETQYF.